This T cell receptor (beta chain) appears in the sequencing data of a study of blood T cell repertoires in COVID-19 (dated by TCRdb to the early 2020s). Turning to the overall study: Samples covering the acute and convalescent phases of COVID-19 were provided by collaborators in the United States, Italy and Spain. The material from the prospective study consisted of cDNA or gDNA derived from T cells, B-cell-depleted T cells, or PBMCs. Subjects who had been exposed to COVID-19, were actively infected with it, or had recovered from it provided the deeply sampled blood TCRbeta repertoires that made up the dataset. A freely available public database, intended as a resource for researchers studying the immune response to SARS-CoV-2, is where the repertoires were released. Samples were obtained from the ongoing ImmuneRACE study (first 160 participants) and from 1,254 subjects provided by 6 global collaborators. Sample metadata almost always included a de-identified subject ID, COVID-19 status, age in years and sex. Where available, HLA class I and class II types were taken from metadata supplied by the sample provider and were not determined by assay-based typing.

Each collaborating institution followed its own protocols to collect whole blood in K2EDTA tubes. For TCRbeta analysis, collaborators shipped samples in one of three forms: frozen whole blood, isolated PBMCs, or DNA extracted from either of those sample types. The immunoSEQ Assay, a bias-controlled multiplex PCR, was used to amplify TCRbeta CDR3 regions from genomic DNA. As for how the authors treated the data: Within the assay, amplification of reference gene primers was used to estimate how many nucleated cells each sample contained. Sequence reads were collapsed and filtered to measure the absolute abundance of every unique TCRbeta CDR3 rearrangement. For each sample, productive Simpson clonality was calculated as the square root of Simpson's diversity index over productive rearrangements. TCRdb stores this immuneACCESS table with in-frame sequences only. Part of the clones is absent; in the studies checked, under half of the shortfall reflects unresolved V genes, and no reason is known for the rest. The DNA gave D and trimming, while V, J and clone size come from that table. The sample has approximately 92,000 clones on record, 86% of them singletons. In total, the top ten clones hold about an eighth of the sample.

V drops 6 bases and J drops 0 bases, leaving 12 bases in between. The cysteine opens and the phenylalanine closes a CDR3 of 16 amino acids. Solely the CDR3 DNA is kept, with 48 bases framed from the first base. Per the germline V gene, MDHEN is the CDR1 and SYDVKM is the CDR2. What the work shows at the level of the full study, not this receptor alone: Clinical and demographic metadata were provided uncurated, with the amount varying by source and participant.

This clone was counted a single time. The specificity of this receptor is unknown. The sample holds no much larger clone one base away, and base qualities are not on file. The source material was peripheral blood. This chain joins TRBV28 to TRBJ1-6; no D segment can be confidently identified. This TCR derives from a woman aged 60 to 75 in a cohort sampled during active or convalescent COVID-19. The CDR3 sequence is CASRPYLSSYNSPLHF. The nucleotides read TGTGCCAGCAGACCTTACTTGAGCTCCTATAATTCACCCCTCCACTTT.